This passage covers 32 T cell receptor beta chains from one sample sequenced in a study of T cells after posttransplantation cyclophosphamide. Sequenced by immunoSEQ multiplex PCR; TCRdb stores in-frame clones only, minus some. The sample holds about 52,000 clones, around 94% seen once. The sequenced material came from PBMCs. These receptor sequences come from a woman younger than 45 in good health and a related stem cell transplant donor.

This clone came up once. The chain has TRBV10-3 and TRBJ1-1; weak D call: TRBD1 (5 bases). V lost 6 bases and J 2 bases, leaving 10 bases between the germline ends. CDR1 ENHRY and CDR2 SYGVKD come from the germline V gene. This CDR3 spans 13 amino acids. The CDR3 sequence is CAIRQEDNTEAFF. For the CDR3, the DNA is TGTGCCATCAGACAGGAAGACAACACTGAAGCTTTCTTT.

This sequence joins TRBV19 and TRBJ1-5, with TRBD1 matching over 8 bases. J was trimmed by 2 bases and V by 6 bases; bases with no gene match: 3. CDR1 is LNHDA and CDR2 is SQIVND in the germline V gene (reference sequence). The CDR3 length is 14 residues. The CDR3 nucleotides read TGTGCCAGTAGAGGACAGGGTCGCAATCAGCCCCAGCATTTT. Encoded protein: CASRGQGRNQPQHF.

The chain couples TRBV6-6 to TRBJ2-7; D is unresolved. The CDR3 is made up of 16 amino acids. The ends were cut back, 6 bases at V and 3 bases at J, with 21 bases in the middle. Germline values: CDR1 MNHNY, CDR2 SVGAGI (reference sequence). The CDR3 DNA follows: TGTGCCAGCAGCCCCCAAAGAGGTTCTCCCTACTACGAGCAGTACTTC. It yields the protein CASSPQRGSPYYEQYF.

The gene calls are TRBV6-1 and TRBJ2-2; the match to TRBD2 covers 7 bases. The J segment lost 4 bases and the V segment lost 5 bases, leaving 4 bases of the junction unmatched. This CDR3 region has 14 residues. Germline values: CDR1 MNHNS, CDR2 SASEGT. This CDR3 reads CASSRDYITGELFF. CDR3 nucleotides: TGTGCCAGCAGTCGGGACTATATCACCGGGGAGCTGTTTTTT.

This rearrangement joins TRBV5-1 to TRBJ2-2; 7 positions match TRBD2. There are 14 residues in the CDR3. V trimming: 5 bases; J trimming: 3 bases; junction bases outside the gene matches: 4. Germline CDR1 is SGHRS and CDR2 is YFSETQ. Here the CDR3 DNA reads TGCGCCAGCAGGGGAGGGTTGGACACCGGGGAGCTGTTTTTT. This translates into CASRGGLDTGELFF.

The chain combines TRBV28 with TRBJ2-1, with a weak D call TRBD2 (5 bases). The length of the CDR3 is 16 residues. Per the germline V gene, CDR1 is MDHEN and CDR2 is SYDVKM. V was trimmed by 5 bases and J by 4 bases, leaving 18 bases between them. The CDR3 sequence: CASSGVKDSLYNEQFF. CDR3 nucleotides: TGTGCCAGCAGTGGGGTCAAGGACTCCTTATACAATGAGCAGTTCTTC. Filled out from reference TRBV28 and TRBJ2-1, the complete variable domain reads DVKVTQSSRYLVKRTGEKVFLECVQDMDHENMFWYRQDPGLGLRLIYFSYDVKMKEKGDIPEGYSVSREKKERFSLILESASTNQTSMYLCASSGVKDSLYNEQFFGPGTRLTVL.

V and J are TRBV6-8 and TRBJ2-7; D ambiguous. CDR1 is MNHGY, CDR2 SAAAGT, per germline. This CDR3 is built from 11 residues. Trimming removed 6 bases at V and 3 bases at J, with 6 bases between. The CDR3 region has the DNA TGTGCCAGCAGCCGTTTCTACGAGCAGTACTTC. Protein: CASSRFYEQYF.

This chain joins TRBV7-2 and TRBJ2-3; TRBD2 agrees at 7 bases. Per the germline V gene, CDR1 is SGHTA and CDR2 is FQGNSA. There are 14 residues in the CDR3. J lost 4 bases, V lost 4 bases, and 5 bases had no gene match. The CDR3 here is CASSSRSGADTQYF. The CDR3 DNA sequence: TGTGCCAGCAGCTCGAGAAGCGGGGCAGATACGCAGTATTTT.

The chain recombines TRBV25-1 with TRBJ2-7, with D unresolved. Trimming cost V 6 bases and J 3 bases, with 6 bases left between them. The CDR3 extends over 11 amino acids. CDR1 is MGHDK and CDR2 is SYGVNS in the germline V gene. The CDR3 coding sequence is TGTGCCAGCAGCACAGTCTACGAGCAGTACTTC. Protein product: CASSTVYEQYF.

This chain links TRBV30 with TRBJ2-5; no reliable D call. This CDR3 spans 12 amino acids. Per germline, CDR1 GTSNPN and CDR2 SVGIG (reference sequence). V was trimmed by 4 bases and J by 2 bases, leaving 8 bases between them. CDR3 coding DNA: TGTGCCTGGAACGACTTGCAAGAGACCCAGTACTTC. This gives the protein CAWNDLQETQYF.

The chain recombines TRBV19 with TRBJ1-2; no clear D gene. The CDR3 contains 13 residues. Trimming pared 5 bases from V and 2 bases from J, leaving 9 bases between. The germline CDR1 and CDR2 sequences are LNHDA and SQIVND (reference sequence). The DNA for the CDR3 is TGTGCCAGTAGTTCGCAGTCAAACTATGGCTACACCTTC. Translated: CASSSQSNYGYTF.

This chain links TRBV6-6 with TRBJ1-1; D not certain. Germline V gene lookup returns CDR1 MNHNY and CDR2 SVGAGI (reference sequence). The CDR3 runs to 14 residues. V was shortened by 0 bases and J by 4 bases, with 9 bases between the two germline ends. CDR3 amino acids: CASSYSLGPTEAFF. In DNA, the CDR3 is TGTGCCAGCAGTTACTCCCTGGGCCCCACTGAAGCTTTCTTT.

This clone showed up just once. The CDR3 sequence is CASRTGAMTNYGYTF. Here the CDR3 DNA reads TGTGCCAGCAGGACAGGGGCAATGACTAACTATGGCTACACCTTC. This chain joins TRBV2 and TRBJ1-2, with 8 positions matching TRBD1. The CDR3 runs to 15 residues. J was trimmed by 0 bases and V by 6 bases; bases with no gene match: 6. Germline assignment: CDR1 SNHLY and CDR2 FYNNEI.

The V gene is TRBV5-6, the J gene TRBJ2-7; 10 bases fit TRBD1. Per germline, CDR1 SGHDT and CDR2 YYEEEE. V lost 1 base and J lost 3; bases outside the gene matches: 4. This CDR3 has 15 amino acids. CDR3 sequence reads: CASSLRGQGFYEQYF. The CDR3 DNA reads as TGTGCCAGCAGCTTGAGGGGACAGGGGTTCTACGAGCAGTACTTC.

The CDR3 nucleotides read TGTGCCAGCTGGGGTGGAGGGGACACTGAAGCTTTCTTT. This sequence encodes CASWGGGDTEAFF. The rearrangement uses TRBV18 and TRBJ1-1, with D perhaps TRBD1 (5 bases). V lost 7 bases, J lost 3 bases, and 12 bases lay in between. Looked up from germline, CDR1 is KGHSH and CDR2 is LQKENI. The CDR3 totals 13 residues.

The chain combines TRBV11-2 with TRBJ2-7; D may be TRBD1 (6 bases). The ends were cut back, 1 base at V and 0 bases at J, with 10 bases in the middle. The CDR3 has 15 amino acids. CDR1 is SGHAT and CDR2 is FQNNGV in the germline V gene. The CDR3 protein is CASSLGRTASYEQYF. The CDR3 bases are TGTGCCAGCAGCTTAGGCCGGACAGCCTCCTACGAGCAGTACTTC.

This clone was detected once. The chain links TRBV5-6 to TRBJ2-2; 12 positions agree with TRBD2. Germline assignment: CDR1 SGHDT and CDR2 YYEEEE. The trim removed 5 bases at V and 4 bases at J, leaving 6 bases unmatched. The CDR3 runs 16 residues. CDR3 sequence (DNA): TGTGCCAGCAGTTCACTAGCGGGGGGAATCACCGGGGAGCTGTTTTTT. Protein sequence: CASSSLAGGITGELFF.

CDR3 coding DNA: TGTGCCAGCAGTGCACTAGGCGGGGACAGTTCTGAAGCTTTCTTT. Its protein is CASSALGGDSSEAFF. The genes are TRBV28 and TRBJ1-1; 7 nucleotides agree with TRBD1. Germline values: CDR1 MDHEN, CDR2 SYDVKM. V trimming: 5 bases; J trimming: 6 bases; junction bases outside the gene matches: 12. This CDR3 region has 15 residues.

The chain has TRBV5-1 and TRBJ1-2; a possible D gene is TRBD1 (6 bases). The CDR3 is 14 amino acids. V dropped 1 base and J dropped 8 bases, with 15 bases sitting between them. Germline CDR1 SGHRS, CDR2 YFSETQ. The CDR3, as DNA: TGCGCCAGCAGCTTGTCCCAGGGGTGGGTCGGCTACACCTTC. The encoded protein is CASSLSQGWVGYTF.

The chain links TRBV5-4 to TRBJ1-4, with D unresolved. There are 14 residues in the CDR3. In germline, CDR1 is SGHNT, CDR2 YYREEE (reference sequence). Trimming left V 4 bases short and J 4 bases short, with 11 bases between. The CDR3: CASSTGNHNEKLFF. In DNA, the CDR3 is TGTGCCAGCAGCACGGGAAACCATAATGAAAAACTGTTTTTT.

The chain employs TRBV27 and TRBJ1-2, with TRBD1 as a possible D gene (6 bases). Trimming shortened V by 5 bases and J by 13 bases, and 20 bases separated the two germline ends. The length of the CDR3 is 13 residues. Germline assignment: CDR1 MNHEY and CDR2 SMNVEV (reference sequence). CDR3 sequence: CASSRGGQAECTF. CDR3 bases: TGTGCCAGCAGTCGGGGGGGGCAGGCGGAATGCACCTTC.

CDR3 DNA sequence: TGTGCCAGCAGCGGAGAGGACACCGGGGAGCTGTTTTTT. Protein product: CASSGEDTGELFF. The V call is TRBV7-3, the J call TRBJ2-2; D gene unclear. Germline V gene sequence: CDR1 SGHTA, CDR2 FQGTGA. V shed 5 bases and J shed 3 bases, with 7 bases lying between them. This CDR3 region has 13 residues. The full variable domain, completed using reference TRBV7-3 and TRBJ2-2, is GAGVSQTPSNKVTEKGKYVELRCDPISGHTALYWYRQSLGQGPEFLIYFQGTGAADDSGLPNDRFFAVRPEGSVSTLKIQRTERGDSAVYLCASSGEDTGELFFGEGSRLTVL.

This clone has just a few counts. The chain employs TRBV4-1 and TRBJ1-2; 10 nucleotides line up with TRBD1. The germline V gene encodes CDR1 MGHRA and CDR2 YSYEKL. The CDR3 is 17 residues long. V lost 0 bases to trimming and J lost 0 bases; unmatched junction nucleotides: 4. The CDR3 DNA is TGCGCCAGCAGCCAAGACTGGACAGGGGGAGCTAACTATGGCTACACCTTC. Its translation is CASSQDWTGGANYGYTF.

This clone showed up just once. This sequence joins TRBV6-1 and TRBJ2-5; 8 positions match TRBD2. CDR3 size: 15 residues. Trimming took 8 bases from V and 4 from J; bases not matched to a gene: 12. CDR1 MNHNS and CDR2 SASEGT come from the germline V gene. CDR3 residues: CASAGGISPRETQYF. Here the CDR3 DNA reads TGTGCCAGCGCGGGAGGCATATCTCCACGAGAGACCCAGTACTTC.

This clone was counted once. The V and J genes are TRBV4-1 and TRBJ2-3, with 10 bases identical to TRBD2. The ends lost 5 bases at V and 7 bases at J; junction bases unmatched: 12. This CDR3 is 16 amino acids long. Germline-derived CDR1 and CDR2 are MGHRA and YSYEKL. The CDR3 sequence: CASSGPRASGSHTQYF. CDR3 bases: TGCGCCAGCAGCGGACCCCGGGCTAGCGGGAGCCATACGCAGTATTTT.

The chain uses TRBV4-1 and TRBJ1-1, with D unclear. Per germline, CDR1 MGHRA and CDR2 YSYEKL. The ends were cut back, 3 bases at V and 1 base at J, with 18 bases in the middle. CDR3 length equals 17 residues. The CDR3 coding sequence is TGCGCCAGCAGCCATTCCTTTTATAACAGTAAGAACACTGAAGCTTTCTTT. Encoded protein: CASSHSFYNSKNTEAFF.

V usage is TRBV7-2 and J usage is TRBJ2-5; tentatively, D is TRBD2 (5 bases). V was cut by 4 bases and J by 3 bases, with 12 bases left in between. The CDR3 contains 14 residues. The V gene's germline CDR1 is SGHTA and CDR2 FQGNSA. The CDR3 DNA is TGTGCCAGCAGCTCCCCTCCCGGGGAAGAGACCCAGTACTTC. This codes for CASSSPPGEETQYF.

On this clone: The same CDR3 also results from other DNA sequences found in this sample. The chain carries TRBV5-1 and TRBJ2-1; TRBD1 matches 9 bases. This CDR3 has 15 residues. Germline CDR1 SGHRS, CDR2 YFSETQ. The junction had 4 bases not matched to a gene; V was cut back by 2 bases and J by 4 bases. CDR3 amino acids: CASSFSGQGYNEQFF. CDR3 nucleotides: TGCGCCAGCAGCTTTTCGGGACAGGGATACAATGAGCAGTTCTTC.

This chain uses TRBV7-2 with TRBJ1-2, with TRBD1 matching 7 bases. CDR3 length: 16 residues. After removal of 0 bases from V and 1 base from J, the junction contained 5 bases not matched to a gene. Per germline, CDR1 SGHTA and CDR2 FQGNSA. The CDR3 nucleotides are TGTGCCAGCAGCTTAGCGCTCACAGGGGTTAACTATGGCTACACCTTC. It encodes CASSLALTGVNYGYTF.

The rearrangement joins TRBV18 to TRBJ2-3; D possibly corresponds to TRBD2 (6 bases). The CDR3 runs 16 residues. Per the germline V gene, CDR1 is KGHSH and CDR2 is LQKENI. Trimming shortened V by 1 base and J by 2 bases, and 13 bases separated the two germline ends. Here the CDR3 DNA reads TGTGCCAGCTCACCACGGGGAGGAGGAGCCACAGATACGCAGTATTTT. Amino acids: CASSPRGGGATDTQYF.

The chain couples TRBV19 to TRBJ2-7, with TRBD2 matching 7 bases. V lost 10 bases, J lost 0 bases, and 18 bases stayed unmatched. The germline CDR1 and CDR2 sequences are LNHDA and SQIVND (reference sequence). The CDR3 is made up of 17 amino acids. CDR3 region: CATARGNVYGSSYEQYF. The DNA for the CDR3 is TGTGCCACTGCGCGGGGGAATGTTTATGGAAGCTCCTACGAGCAGTACTTC.

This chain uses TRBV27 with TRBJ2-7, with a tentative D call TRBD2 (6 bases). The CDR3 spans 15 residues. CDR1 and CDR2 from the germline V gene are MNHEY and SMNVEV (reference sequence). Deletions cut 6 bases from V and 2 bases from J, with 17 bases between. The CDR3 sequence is CASRTLGGAPYEQYF. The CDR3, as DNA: TGTGCCAGCAGGACCCTGGGGGGTGCCCCCTACGAGCAGTACTTC.